The 29 T cell receptor beta chains listed next were all sequenced from one sample in a study of tumor-infiltrating lymphocytes in primary liver carcinoma. Total RNA (roughly 540 ng) served as template for TCR beta cDNA synthesis primed by a constant-region primer. ARM-PCR, slightly modified, supplied the TCR beta libraries through three nested multiplex PCR rounds. Each of the first two PCR rounds ran approximately 10 cycles with TRBV1-TRBV30 forward and C-beta reverse primers. TCRdb reprocessed the multiplex PCR reads via MiXCR and lists one record per CDR3 protein. The sample lists some 120,000 distinct CDR3 sequences, roughly three fifths occurring once. The tissue used was unsorted bulk material of about 19-33 mg. RNA and DNA were co-extracted from it with the AllPrep DNA/RNA mini kit. The sample was liver tumor tissue from sampling region 3. Subset in this sample: tumor region T3, left-lateral pole. These receptors were obtained from a woman aged 60 to 75 with primary liver carcinoma and hepatitis B virus infection.

The rearrangement links TRBV30 to TRBJ1-2; TRBD1 is a possible D gene (5 bases). The V end was cut by 4 bases, the J end by 10 bases, with 22 bases between. The CDR3 spans 14 residues. Per the germline V gene, CDR1 is GTSNPN and CDR2 is SVGIG (reference sequence). The CDR3 region has the DNA TGTGCCTGGACGACCGGGACCATCCTCTGGGACTACACCTTC. Encoded protein: CAWTTGTILWDYTF.

In regard to this clonotype: A read error may be the cause here, since a much bigger clone is one base away. This chain uses TRBV6-6 with TRBJ1-4; D might be TRBD1 (5 bases). With 0 bases removed from V and 8 bases from J, the gap between germline ends came to 13 bases. CDR3 size: 15 residues. Germline-derived CDR1 and CDR2 are MNHNY and SVGAGI (reference sequence). CDR3 protein: CASSYSGLDREKLFF. The CDR3 bases are TGTGCCAGCAGTTACTCGGGACTAGACAGAGAAAAACTGTTTTTT.

As for this clonotype: Given a much more abundant clone one base away, this may be a read error. This chain connects TRBV6-5 to TRBJ2-2; D gene uncertain. The V end was cut by 10 bases, the J end by 7 bases, with 16 bases between. The germline gives CDR1 MNHEY, CDR2 SVGAGI. The CDR3 sequence is 13 residues long. The CDR3 reads CANTPALLGELFF. CDR3 DNA sequence: TGTGCCAACACCCCCGCCCTACTCGGGGAGCTGTTTTTT.

A remark on this clonotype: Being one base from a much bigger clone, this may be a read error. The V gene is TRBV28, the J gene TRBJ2-7, with a tentative D call TRBD1 (6 bases). Trimming took 5 bases from V and 6 from J, leaving 26 bases between them. Germline-derived CDR1 and CDR2 are MDHEN and SYDVKM. This CDR3 comprises 17 residues. The CDR3 DNA is TGTGCCAGCAGTCCGAGGGGGTTAGCGATGGGCCTCGGCGAGCAGTACTTC. As protein: CASSPRGLAMGLGEQYF.

The CDR3 reads CSVGGGRGNTEAFF. The CDR3 DNA reads as TGCAGCGTTGGGGGGGGTAGGGGGAACACTGAAGCTTTCTTT. The chain links TRBV29-1 to TRBJ1-1, with TRBD1 as a possible D gene (5 bases). The germline V gene encodes CDR1 SQVTM and CDR2 ANQGSEA. V lost 4 bases, J lost 1 base, and 13 bases lay in between. The CDR3 runs to 14 residues.

Details on this clonotype: Given the absence of the conserved phenylalanine or tryptophan at the CDR3 end, a read error is likely. No DNA is shown, since the ends of the CDR3 on it are uncertain; the CDR3 is the one TCRdb lists. The chain couples TRBV28 to TRBJ2-7. Counting both end residues, the CDR3 totals 14 amino acids. CDR1 and CDR2 from the germline V gene are MDHEN and SYDVKM. The CDR3 loop reads CASSQSGSPYEQYL.

This clonotype was seen just once. Germline and junction disagree at one end, which may indicate a read error. The rearrangement uses TRBV7-3 and TRBJ1-1, with D unresolved. Germline lookup yields CDR1 SGHTA and CDR2 FQGTGA. The CDR3 is 13 amino acids. In DNA, the CDR3 is TGTGCCAGCTGCTTCGCGGCGACCACTGAAGCTTTCTTT. Translation gives CASCFAATTEAFF.

This clonotype has a count of ten or more. The rearrangement uses TRBV29-1 and TRBJ2-5; 8 bases line up with TRBD1. The V segment lost 7 bases and the J segment 5 bases; nucleotides outside the gene matches: 9. Germline V gene data show CDR1 as SQVTM and CDR2 as ANQGSEA. The CDR3 length is 13 residues. CDR3 sequence: CSAQQGARETQYF. As DNA, the CDR3 is TGCAGCGCCCAGCAGGGGGCGCGTGAGACCCAGTACTTC.

Notes on this clonotype: One junction end does not reproduce the germline sequence, and a read error may be involved. This chain links TRBV29-1 with TRBJ2-5; 9 bases line up with TRBD2. CDR3 length equals 14 residues. Germline loops: CDR1 SQVTM, CDR2 ANQGSEA. In DNA, the CDR3 is TGCATCGTTGCGGTAGCGGGGGCCATAGAGACCCAGTATTTC. Amino acid sequence: CIVAVAGAIETQYF. Variable domain in full (rest from reference TRBV29-1 and TRBJ2-5): SAVISQKPSRDICQRGTSLTIQCQVDSQVTMMFWYRQQPGQSLTLIATANQGSEATYESGFVIDKFPISRPNLTFSTLTVSNMSPEDSSIYLCIVAVAGAIETQYFGPGTRLLVL.

Details on this clonotype: A much bigger clone sits one base away, suggesting this may be a read error. The rearrangement uses TRBV5-6 and TRBJ2-3, with no clear D. This CDR3 comprises 11 residues. The germline gives CDR1 SGHDT, CDR2 YYEEEE. The V end lost 2 bases, the J end lost 7 bases, and 5 bases lay between the germline ends. Here the CDR3 reads CASSFSYTQYF. CDR3 DNA: TGTGCCAGCAGCTTCTCCTATACGCAGTATTTT.

Of note for this clonotype: A much larger clone differs from this one at a single base, so this may be a read error. The chain carries TRBV12-5 and TRBJ2-3; no clear D gene. This CDR3 has 11 residues. The germline V gene has CDR1 LGHNT and CDR2 FRNRAP. The CDR3: CGSGLRDTQYF. The DNA of the CDR3 is TGTGGTAGTGGTTTACGAGATACGCAGTATTTT. Filled out from reference TRBV12-5 and TRBJ2-3, the complete variable domain reads DARVTQTPRHKVTEMGQEVTMRCQPILGHNTVFWYRQTMMQGLELLAYFRNRAPLDDSGMPKDRFSAEMPDATLATLKIQPSEPRDSAVYFCGSGLRDTQYFGPGTRLTVL.

Comments on this clonotype: A much larger clonotype is one base distant, so this may be a read error. The chain carries TRBV10-3 and TRBJ2-2; no clear D. The CDR3 is 15 residues long. CDR1 is ENHRY and CDR2 is SYGVKD in the germline V gene. The CDR3 DNA is TGTGCCATCAGTGAGAATTCGGCGTACACCGAGGAGCTGTTTTTT. This translates into CAISENSAYTEELFF.

Concerning this clonotype: Being one base from a much bigger clone, this may be a read error. This likely comes from a read error, as the CDR3 has no conserved phenylalanine or tryptophan at its end. The chain is built from TRBV10-3 and TRBJ2-7; D is possibly TRBD2 (6 bases). V shed 3 bases and J shed 3 bases, with 6 bases lying between them. This CDR3 contains 12 residues. Germline CDR1 reads ENHRY; CDR2 reads SYGVKD. CDR3 DNA: TGTGCCATCAGTGACGGGGGCTACGAGCAGTACTTA. Protein sequence: CAISDGGYEQYL.

This clonotype was seen a single time. It may be a read error: a sequence one base away is much more abundant. The chain employs TRBV28 and TRBJ2-7; D remains unclear. This CDR3 spans 13 amino acids. CDR1 and CDR2 (germline): MDHEN, SYDVKM. CDR3 nucleotide sequence: TGTGTCAGCAGTTTACCTCCCCGGTACGAGCAGTACTTC. This sequence encodes CVSSLPPRYEQYF.

This clonotype has a handful of counts. CDR3 region: CASSVRGAGGNQPQHF. In DNA form, the CDR3 reads TGTGCCAGCAGTGTGAGGGGTGCGGGGGGCAATCAGCCCCAGCATTTT. The chain carries TRBV28 and TRBJ1-5, with D possibly TRBD1 on 5 matching bases. The V gene lost 5 bases and the J gene lost 2 bases, with 16 bases spanning the gap. The CDR3 loop spans 16 amino acids. Germline lookup yields CDR1 MDHEN and CDR2 SYDVKM. Using reference TRBV28 and TRBJ1-5 for the parts outside the CDR3, the full variable domain is DVKVTQSSRYLVKRTGEKVFLECVQDMDHENMFWYRQDPGLGLRLIYFSYDVKMKEKGDIPEGYSVSREKKERFSLILESASTNQTSMYLCASSVRGAGGNQPQHFGDGTRLSIL.

This chain uses TRBV7-9 with TRBJ2-5, with 9 bases that match TRBD1. This CDR3 is 16 amino acids long. Germline CDR1 SEHNR, CDR2 FQNEAQ (reference sequence). Trimming removed 5 bases from V and 2 bases from J; junction bases left unmatched: 9. In nucleotides, the CDR3 is TGTGCCAGCAGCACCCCAGCCGGGACAGGGCAAGAGACCCAGTACTTC. Amino acid sequence: CASSTPAGTGQETQYF.

This clonotype was counted ten times or more. The chain joins TRBV30 to TRBJ1-2; D is possibly TRBD1 (5 bases). V was clipped by 3 bases and J by 4 bases, with 18 bases between them. CDR3 length: 15 amino acids. CDR1 is GTSNPN, CDR2 SVGIG, per germline (reference sequence). DNA for the CDR3: TGTGCCTGGAGGGGGCCCCGTGGAGGGACCTATGGCTACACCTTC. Encoded protein: CAWRGPRGGTYGYTF.

Points on this clonotype: This may be a read error, as it is one base from a much larger clone. This rearrangement joins TRBV6-5 to TRBJ2-7; TRBD2 might be the D (5 bases). The V gene lost 8 bases and the J gene lost 1 base, with 15 bases spanning the gap. From germline, CDR1 is MNHEY and CDR2 SVGAGI. This CDR3 has 14 amino acids. The CDR3 bases are TGTGCCAGCGGGCGGAGGATGGGGTCCTACGAGCAGTACTTC. Its protein product is CASGRRMGSYEQYF.

This clonotype is labeled as large. V gene TRBV11-2 combines with J gene TRBJ2-5; 7 positions match TRBD2. Germline trimming cut 5 bases from V and 2 bases from J; bases unmatched to any gene: 11. Germline lookup yields CDR1 SGHAT and CDR2 FQNNGV. The CDR3 is 16 amino acids. The CDR3 region has the DNA TGTGCCAGCAGCCCCTATGGCGGGAGAACACAAGAGACCCAGTACTTC. Residues: CASSPYGGRTQETQYF.

Worth noting for this clonotype: This is likely a read error, given that the CDR3 carries no conserved phenylalanine or tryptophan at its end. This chain joins TRBV5-5 and TRBJ2-2, with D tentatively TRBD2 (7 bases). Germline loops: CDR1 SGHKS, CDR2 YYEKEE (reference sequence). The CDR3 spans 14 residues. V gave up 2 bases and J gave up 7 bases, with 12 bases separating them. CDR3 in DNA: TGTGCCAGCAGCTTCGGGGGGCTGATCGGGGAGCTGTTTTCT. Residues: CASSFGGLIGELFS.

This clonotype was observed at least ten times. In DNA, the CDR3 is TGCGCCAGCAGCTACGGGACTAGCGGGAGAGAGACCCAGTACTTC. It encodes CASSYGTSGRETQYF. The chain joins TRBV5-1 to TRBJ2-5; 14 positions agree with TRBD2. The CDR3 totals 15 residues. Trimming removed 3 bases from V and 4 bases from J; junction bases left unmatched: 2. CDR1 and CDR2 (germline): SGHRS, YFSETQ.

A word on this clonotype: One end of the junction varies from germline; a read error may be responsible. J is TRBJ2-1 and V is TRBV29-1; no clear D gene. Looked up from germline, CDR1 is SQVTM and CDR2 is ANQGSEA. CDR3 length: 14 residues. In nucleotides, the CDR3 is TGCAGTGTTGGAGATCCGCTTTTCTACAATGAGCAGTTCTTC. Translated, it gives CSVGDPLFYNEQFF.

Remarks on this clonotype: This sequence may be a read error, since a much larger clone differs from it by one base. The chain links TRBV28 to TRBJ2-3; 8 bases fit TRBD1. V lost 10 bases and J lost 1; bases outside the gene matches: 10. The CDR3 spans 15 residues. Germline CDR1 and CDR2: MDHEN and SYDVKM. The DNA of the CDR3 is TGTGCCATCACCCCTCCGACAGGGGGCACAGATACGCAGTATTTT. Residues: CAITPPTGGTDTQYF.

As for this clonotype: A much larger clone differs by one base, so this may be a read error. The rearrangement links TRBV30 to TRBJ2-3; D unresolved. The CDR3 runs to 13 residues. CDR1 is GTSNPN and CDR2 is SVGIG in the germline V gene (reference sequence). CDR3 region: CVWILPHTDTQYF. The CDR3 DNA sequence: TGTGTCTGGATCCTCCCTCACACAGATACGCAGTATTTT. Based on the CDR3 plus reference TRBV30 and TRBJ2-3, the full variable domain is SQTIHQWPATLVQPVGSPLSLECTVEGTSNPNLYWYRQAAGRGLQLLFYSVGIGQISSEVPQNLSASRPQDRQFILSSKKLLLSDSGFYLCVWILPHTDTQYFGPGTRLTVL.

In DNA form, the CDR3 reads TGTGCCAGCAGTTTCCCCAGCGGAAACACCATATATTTT. As protein: CASSFPSGNTIYF. This chain links TRBV11-2 with TRBJ1-3; unclear D gene. The CDR3 has 13 residues. Looked up from germline, CDR1 is SGHAT and CDR2 is FQNNGV. V lost 6 bases and J lost 4, with 10 bases in between.

On this clonotype: A much larger clone sits a single nucleotide away, making a read error possible. The chain is built from TRBV12-3 or TRBV12-4 and TRBJ2-2; the match to TRBD1 covers 7 bases. This CDR3 has 13 residues. CDR3 sequence (DNA): TGTACCAGCAGTCGACAGGGTCTCGGGGAGCTGTTTTTT. It specifies CTSSRQGLGELFF.

Concerning this clonotype: Given the absence of the conserved phenylalanine or tryptophan at the CDR3 end, a read error is likely. This chain joins TRBV7-9 and TRBJ2-7, with 11 bases that match TRBD1. The ends lost 5 bases at V and 5 bases at J; junction bases unmatched: 8. The CDR3 is 15 amino acids. The germline V gene has CDR1 SEHNR and CDR2 FQNEAQ (reference sequence). The DNA of the CDR3 is TGTGCCAGCAGCGGGCGGGACAGGGGGACAAACGAGCAGTACCTC. Its protein product is CASSGRDRGTNEQYL.

Concerning this clonotype itself: A clone one base away is much larger, so this may be a read error. The chain links TRBV28 to TRBJ1-1, with a weak D call TRBD1 (5 bases). The germline gives CDR1 MDHEN, CDR2 SYDVKM. This CDR3 is built from 15 residues. V lost 7 bases to trimming and J lost 1 base, with 16 bases between them. The CDR3 spells CASINRPLGNTEAFF. Written as DNA, the CDR3 is TGTGCCAGCATCAACAGGCCTTTGGGGAACACTGAAGCTTTCTTT.

Turning to this clonotype: The junction shows a germline mismatch at one end, possibly a read error. The chain couples TRBV5-4 to TRBJ2-1; D gene unclear. The germline CDR1 and CDR2 sequences are SGHNT and YYREEE (reference sequence). The CDR3 is 15 residues long. The DNA of the CDR3 is TGTGCCAGCAGCTTAGGGCCTACAATATACAATGAGCAATTCTTC. It yields the protein CASSLGPTIYNEQFF.